The 14 T cell receptor beta chains below were found in one sample sequenced in a study of molecular identifiers for immune sequencing clone quantification. In TCRdb, the PCR reads were re-called with MiXCR into one record per CDR3 protein. The top ten hold under 0.85% of the sample, which has about half a million distinct CDR3 sequences, about 25% seen once. The sequenced sample consisted of naive CD8+ T cells from blood, with Jurkat cell RNA spiked in. As to subset: FACS-sorted CD8+CD4-CCR7+CD45RA+ naive T cells. The receptors originated from a human donor in good health. Some libraries in this study had Jurkat cell RNA spiked in.

The chain is built from TRBV7-9 and TRBJ2-3; 8 bases are a match to TRBD1. V trimming: 5 bases; J trimming: 1 base; junction bases outside the gene matches: 17. CDR1 is SEHNR and CDR2 is FQNEAQ in the germline V gene (reference sequence). The CDR3 extends over 19 amino acids. The CDR3 protein is CASSNRGMRQGQGTDTQYF. CDR3 nucleotide sequence: TGTGCCAGCAGCAACCGTGGGATGAGACAGGGACAGGGCACAGATACGCAGTATTTT. The whole variable domain, remainder taken from reference TRBV7-9 and TRBJ2-3, is DTGVSQNPRHKITKRGQNVTFRCDPISEHNRLYWYRQTLGQGPEFLTYFQNEAQLEKSRLLSDRFSAERPKGSFSTLEIQRTEQGDSAMYLCASSNRGMRQGQGTDTQYFGPGTRLTVL.

In this sample, this clonotype turned up many times. The rearrangement joins TRBV2 to TRBJ2-3; D call uncertain. Trimming pared 4 bases from V and 2 bases from J, leaving 16 bases between. CDR3 length: 16 residues. The germline V gene has CDR1 SNHLY and CDR2 FYNNEI. The CDR3 reads CASSVPLVVHTDTQYF. The CDR3 bases are TGTGCCAGCAGTGTTCCGCTAGTGGTCCACACAGATACGCAGTATTTT. Full variable domain (outside the CDR3, taken from reference TRBV2 and TRBJ2-3): EPEVTQTPSHQVTQMGQEVILRCVPISNHLYFYWYRQILGQKVEFLVSFYNNEISEKSEIFDDQFSVERPDGSNFTLKIRSTKLEDSAMYFCASSVPLVVHTDTQYFGPGTRLTVL.

This clonotype was counted between two and nine times. The genes are TRBV4-1 and TRBJ1-5; D is undetermined. The CDR3 extends over 15 amino acids. Germline CDR1 is MGHRA and CDR2 is YSYEKL. Trimming cost V 2 bases and J 4 bases, with 12 bases left between them. This CDR3 is CASSQRLSLNQPQHF. The CDR3 DNA is TGCGCCAGCAGCCAAAGGTTGTCACTAAATCAGCCCCAGCATTTT.

A few counts support this clonotype. The CDR3 coding sequence is TGCGCCAGCAGCTTGCAACGGCCTGCTGATCCCGGGGAGCTGTTTTTT. It yields the protein CASSLQRPADPGELFF. The V call is TRBV5-1, the J call TRBJ2-2; D uncertain. With 1 base removed from V and 6 bases from J, the gap between germline ends came to 16 bases. Germline lookup yields CDR1 SGHRS and CDR2 YFSETQ. The CDR3 covers 16 residues.

There are many counts of this clonotype. This sequence joins TRBV4-1 and TRBJ2-7; 9 nucleotides agree with TRBD1. CDR1 and CDR2 from the germline V gene are MGHRA and YSYEKL. The V segment lost 3 bases and the J segment 1 base; nucleotides outside the gene matches: 7. This CDR3 has 16 amino acids. The CDR3 here is CASSQEPGQGSYEQYF. DNA of the CDR3: TGCGCCAGCAGCCAGGAGCCGGGACAGGGTTCCTACGAGCAGTACTTC.

Worth noting for this clonotype: Its ends do not fully match the called genes, so a read error is possible. This rearrangement joins TRBV9 to TRBJ2-3; 11 bases match TRBD2. This CDR3 is built from 16 residues. Germline assignment: CDR1 SGDLS and CDR2 YYNGEE. The CDR3 here is CANSIQIAGGPDTQYF. CDR3 bases: TGTGCCAACAGCATTCAAATAGCGGGGGGGCCTGATACGCAGTATTTT.

This clonotype was observed many times. The chain uses TRBV29-1 and TRBJ2-3; D remains ambiguous. This CDR3 is 16 amino acids long. V lost 3 bases to trimming and J lost 2 bases, with 18 bases between them. Looked up from germline, CDR1 is SQVTM and CDR2 is ANQGSEA. The CDR3 region is CSVEYPPPLPTDTQYF. The CDR3 DNA reads TGCAGCGTTGAGTATCCCCCGCCACTCCCCACAGATACGCAGTATTTT.

About this clonotype itself: A much larger clone lies a single base off, so this may be a read error. This chain connects TRBV28 to TRBJ1-2, with D possibly matching TRBD1 (5 bases). CDR3 size: 14 residues. The V and J ends lost 6 bases and 4 bases respectively, with 15 bases between them. CDR1 and CDR2 (germline): MDHEN, SYDVKM. CDR3 DNA sequence: TGTGCCAGCAGCTACAGGAGGCTAAGCTATGGCTACACCTTC. Amino acids: CASSYRRLSYGYTF.

Turning to this clonotype: A read error may be the cause here, since a much bigger clone is one base away. The chain uses TRBV11-2 and TRBJ1-1; D gene ambiguous. From germline, CDR1 is SGHAT and CDR2 FQNNGV. CDR3 length: 13 amino acids. Here the CDR3 reads CASKSNMNTEASF. The CDR3 DNA is TGTGCCAGCAAGAGTAACATGAACACTGAAGCTTCCTTT. The full variable domain, in which reference TRBV11-2 and TRBJ1-1 provide the parts outside the CDR3, is EAGVAQSPRYKIIEKRQSVAFWCNPISGHATLYWYQQILGQGPKLLIQFQNNGVVDDSQLPKDRFSAERLKGVDSTLKIQPAKLEDSAVYLCASKSNMNTEASFGQGTRLTVV.

This clonotype was detected a few times. The chain combines TRBV12-3 or TRBV12-4 with TRBJ2-1, with TRBD1 matching 8 bases. The CDR3 length is 15 residues. The trim removed 5 bases at V and 2 bases at J, leaving 5 bases unmatched. The CDR3 loop is CASSEDRATYNEQFF. For the CDR3, the DNA is TGTGCCAGCAGTGAGGACAGGGCAACCTACAATGAGCAGTTCTTC.

A few counts support this clonotype. This rearrangement joins TRBV7-8 to TRBJ2-3; 7 bases are shared with TRBD2. The germline CDR1 and CDR2 sequences are SGHVS and FQNEAQ. The V gene end was trimmed by 5 bases and the J gene end by 2 bases; junction bases not matched to a gene: 16. The CDR3 sequence is 18 residues long. The CDR3 is CASSPSEDSAGDTDTQYF. DNA for the CDR3: TGTGCCAGCAGCCCGTCGGAAGATAGTGCGGGGGACACAGATACGCAGTATTTT. The full variable domain, its missing parts supplied by reference TRBV7-8 and TRBJ2-3, is GAGVSQSPRYKVAKRGQDVALRCDPISGHVSLFWYQQALGQGPEFLTYFQNEAQLDKSGLPSDRFFAERPEGSVSTLKIQRTQQEDSAVYLCASSPSEDSAGDTDTQYFGPGTRLTVL.

This clonotype was seen at least ten times. The rearrangement joins TRBV29-1 to TRBJ1-2, with D possibly TRBD1 on 5 matching bases. The CDR3 length is 11 residues. Germline V gives CDR1 SQVTM, CDR2 ANQGSEA. Between the trimmed V and J ends, which lost 8 bases and 4 bases, there was a span of 11 bases. The CDR3 bases are TGCAGCATTCGGGGGAGCTATGGCTACACCTTC. Its protein is CSIRGSYGYTF.

This chain joins TRBV12-3 or TRBV12-4 and TRBJ1-2; D uncertain. The CDR3 has 16 residues. The V and J ends lost 2 bases and 0 bases respectively, with 13 bases between them. The CDR3 reads CASSLSGSAANYGYTF. The CDR3 nucleotides read TGTGCCAGCAGTTTATCAGGTTCGGCAGCTAACTATGGCTACACCTTC.

V and J are TRBV4-1 and TRBJ2-7, with 7 bases aligning to TRBD1. The CDR3 length is 15 residues. Germline assignment: CDR1 MGHRA and CDR2 YSYEKL. V trimming: 0 bases; J trimming: 4 bases; junction bases outside the gene matches: 6. The CDR3 region has the DNA TGCGCCAGCAGCCAAGAGACAGGGCCAGGGTACGAGCAGTACTTC. Its protein product is CASSQETGPGYEQYF.